Listed below are T cell receptor beta chains from one sample, sequenced in a study of T-cell memory formation after mild COVID-19. TCRdb called the 5' RACE reads again in MiXCR, with one record for every CDR3 protein. This sample has hundreds of thousands of distinct CDR3 sequences, with about 20% found just once. The sample comprised PBMCs or a T cell subset sorted from them (not recorded which). The receptors come from an adult woman who had mild COVID-19 (a few samples of this study predate the infection). Cell type and time point are not known. Both conserved end residues are part of each CDR3. Each record gives: J gene, V gene, clone size, CDR3 protein. Clone size is shown for a subset of rows, as once, few, many or a class of expanded clone.

TRBJ1-1,TRBV5-5,NA,CASSRGQQLNTEAFF
TRBJ1-4,TRBV20-1,many,CSASGQGATNEKLFF
TRBJ2-7,TRBV12-3/TRBV12-4,many,CASSIGDEQYF
TRBJ1-2,TRBV7-2,many,CASSSDRVYGYTF
TRBJ1-2,TRBV6-4,few,CASRGTDYGYTF
TRBJ1-2,TRBV9,NA,CASSVQDRGYGYTF
TRBJ1-2,TRBV7-2,NA,CASSFRDRARLAYTF
TRBJ2-3,TRBV9,many,CASSVVEGGTQYF
TRBJ2-3,TRBV4-1,NA,CASSQDEGWDTQYF
TRBJ1-2,TRBV12-3/TRBV12-4,NA,CASRPTGRQGSSGYTF
TRBJ1-4,TRBV4-1,few,CASSQTGGDGEKLFF
TRBJ1-2,TRBV6-5,few,CASSAGGQPNYGYTF
TRBJ2-3,TRBV7-3,few,CASSLTSGITDTQYF
TRBJ1-3,TRBV29-1,NA,CSVDLTGSGNTIYF
TRBJ1-2,TRBV6-2/TRBV6-3,NA,CASRPDRSFGGYTF
TRBJ1-2,TRBV20-1,few,CSARGGQGIRDYGYTF
TRBJ2-5,TRBV6-1,few,CASSEGLQETQYF
TRBJ1-1,TRBV12-3/TRBV12-4,few,CASSPGQGVKKAFF
TRBJ1-1,TRBV5-5,NA,CASSLTTMNTEAFF
TRBJ2-5,TRBV6-6,few,CASSRLAGETQYF
TRBJ2-3,TRBV7-3,few,CASSFLAGGNTDTQYF
TRBJ1-5,TRBV12-3/TRBV12-4,NA,CASSPGTATRGQPQHF
TRBJ1-6,TRBV5-1,once,CASSSPMVAAGDSPLHF
TRBJ2-5,TRBV15,NA,CATSRPGLAGAEETQYF
TRBJ2-1,TRBV9,few,CASSVGGLSEQFF
TRBJ1-1,TRBV7-6,few,CASSFAGLTEAFF
TRBJ2-7,TRBV29-1,few,CSVQTGAPSYEQYF
TRBJ2-1,TRBV5-1,few,CASRGGLAAQLGYNEQFF
TRBJ2-7,TRBV6-2/TRBV6-3,few,CASSFRPGHSYEQYF
TRBJ1-1,TRBV19,NA,CASSIGTVMNTEAFF
TRBJ2-2,TRBV12-3/TRBV12-4,NA,CASSLRLDKNTGELFF
TRBJ2-1,TRBV7-8,few,CASSLEGRGLYNEQFF
TRBJ2-4,TRBV12-3/TRBV12-4,NA,CASPGGGLAKNIQYF
TRBJ1-2,TRBV27,NA,CASSFQGEDYGYTF
TRBJ2-1,TRBV7-3,NA,CASSPGYGQFF
TRBJ1-1,TRBV11-2,few,CASSLGAQIPNTEAFF
TRBJ1-3,TRBV6-5,NA,CASSRQGSGNTIYF
TRBJ1-1,TRBV12-3/TRBV12-4,few,CASSSKRGTYTEAFF
TRBJ2-5,TRBV12-3/TRBV12-4,NA,CASTSKLAGRGETQYF
TRBJ2-1,TRBV20-1,NA,CSARVGDRGYNEQFF
TRBJ2-7,TRBV7-9,NA,CASSPVSPGPDYEQYF
TRBJ2-1,TRBV20-1,few,CSAIPGSSYNEQFF
TRBJ2-2,TRBV9,NA,CASSVEGQGTGELFF
TRBJ2-3,TRBV16,once,CASRTAGVDTDTQYF
TRBJ2-5,TRBV2,NA,CASSEVTTSMRETQYF
TRBJ1-6,TRBV5-5,NA,CASSLRGNGDSPLHF
TRBJ1-5,TRBV18,few,CASSPTGAQPQHF
TRBJ2-1,TRBV3-1,NA,CASSQDLSSGSYNEQFF
TRBJ2-1,TRBV3-1,few,CASSHVGNVAYNEQFF
TRBJ1-1,TRBV14,NA,CATSTGVGTEAFF
TRBJ2-1,TRBV7-9,NA,CASSPSGRFYNEQFF